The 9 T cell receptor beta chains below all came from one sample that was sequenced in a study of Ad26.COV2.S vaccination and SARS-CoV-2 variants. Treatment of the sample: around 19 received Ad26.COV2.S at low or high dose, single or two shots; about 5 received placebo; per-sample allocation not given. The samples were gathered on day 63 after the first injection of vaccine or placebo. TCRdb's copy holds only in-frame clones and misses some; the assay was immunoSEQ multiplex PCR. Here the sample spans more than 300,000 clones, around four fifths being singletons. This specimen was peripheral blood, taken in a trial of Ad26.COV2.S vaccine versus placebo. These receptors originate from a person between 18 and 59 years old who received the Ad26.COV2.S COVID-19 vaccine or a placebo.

CDR3 nucleotides: TGTGCCTGGAGTCGGGTAGTGAAAGAGACCCAGTACTTC. Translated: CAWSRVVKETQYF. The V call is TRBV30, the J call TRBJ2-5; D unresolved. There are 13 residues in the CDR3. Germline V gene lookup returns CDR1 GTSNPN and CDR2 SVGIG (reference sequence). The ends were cut back, 2 bases at V and 3 bases at J, with 10 bases in the middle.

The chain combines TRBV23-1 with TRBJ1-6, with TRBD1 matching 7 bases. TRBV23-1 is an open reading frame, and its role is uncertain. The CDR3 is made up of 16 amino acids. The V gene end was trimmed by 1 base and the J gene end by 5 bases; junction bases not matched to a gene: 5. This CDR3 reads CASSQFPDRDNSPLHF. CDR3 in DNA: TGCGCCAGCAGTCAATTTCCCGACAGGGATAATTCACCCCTCCACTTT.

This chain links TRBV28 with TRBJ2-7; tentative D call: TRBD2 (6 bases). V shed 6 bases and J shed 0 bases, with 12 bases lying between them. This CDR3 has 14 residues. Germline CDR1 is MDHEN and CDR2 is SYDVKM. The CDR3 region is CASRVSGTSYEQYF. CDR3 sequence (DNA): TGTGCCAGCAGGGTTAGCGGTACCTCCTACGAGCAGTACTTC.

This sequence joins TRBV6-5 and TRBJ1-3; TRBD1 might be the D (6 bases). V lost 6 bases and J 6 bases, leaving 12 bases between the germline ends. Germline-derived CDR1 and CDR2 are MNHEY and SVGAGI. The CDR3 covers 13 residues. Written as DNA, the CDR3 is TGTGCCAGCAGCCGGACAGCCTTAAACACCATATATTTT. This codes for CASSRTALNTIYF.

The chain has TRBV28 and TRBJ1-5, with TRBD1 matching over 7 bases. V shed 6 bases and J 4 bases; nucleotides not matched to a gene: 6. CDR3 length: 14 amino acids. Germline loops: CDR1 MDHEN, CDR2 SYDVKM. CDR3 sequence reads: CASRDGTANQPQHF. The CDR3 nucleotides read TGTGCCAGCAGGGACGGGACAGCGAATCAGCCCCAGCATTTT.

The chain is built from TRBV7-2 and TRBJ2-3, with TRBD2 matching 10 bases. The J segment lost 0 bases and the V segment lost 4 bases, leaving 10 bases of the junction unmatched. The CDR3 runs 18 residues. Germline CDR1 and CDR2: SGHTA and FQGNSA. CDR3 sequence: CASSSPPGLASSTDTQYF. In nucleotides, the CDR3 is TGTGCCAGCAGCTCGCCTCCGGGACTAGCGAGTAGCACAGATACGCAGTATTTT.

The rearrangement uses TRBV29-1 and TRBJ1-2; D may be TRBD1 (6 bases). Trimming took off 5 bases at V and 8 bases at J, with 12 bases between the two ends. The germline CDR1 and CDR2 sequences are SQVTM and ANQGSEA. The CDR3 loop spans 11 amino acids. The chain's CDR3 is CSVRRGEGYTF. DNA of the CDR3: TGCAGCGTTCGAAGGGGGGAGGGCTACACCTTC.

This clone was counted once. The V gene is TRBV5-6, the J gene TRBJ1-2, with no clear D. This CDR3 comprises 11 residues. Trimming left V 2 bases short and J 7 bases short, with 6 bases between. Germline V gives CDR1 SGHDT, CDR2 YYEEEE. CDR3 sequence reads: CASSFSVGYTF. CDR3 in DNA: TGTGCCAGCAGCTTTTCCGTTGGCTACACCTTC.

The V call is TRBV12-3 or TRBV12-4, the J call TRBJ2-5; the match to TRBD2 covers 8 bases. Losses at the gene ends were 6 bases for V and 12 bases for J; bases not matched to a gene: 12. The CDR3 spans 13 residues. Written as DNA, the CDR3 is TGTGCCAGCAGATACGCCGGCGGGGGGCCCAAGTACTTC. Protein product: CASRYAGGGPKYF.